The rows below give T cell receptor beta chains drawn from one sample of a study of blood T cell repertoires in COVID-19. TCRdb's copy holds only in-frame clones and misses some; the assay was immunoSEQ multiplex PCR. The table includes about 170,000 clones, 80% to 95% detected once. The sequencing sample was made of peripheral blood. These receptors all come from a woman between 45 and 60 years old with acute or convalescent COVID-19. Both conserved end residues are part of each CDR3. Each record gives: J gene, clone size, V gene, D gene, CDR3 protein, CDR3 DNA. A D gene is named only where the DNA matches it firmly. Clone size is stated in some rows and not others, as once, few, many or a class when expanded.

>TRBJ1-5|.|TRBV6-6|.
CASRTEKQPQHF
TGTGCCAGCAGGACAGAGAAACAGCCCCAGCATTTT
>TRBJ2-7|.|TRBV19|.
CASSIQGSVYEQYF
TGTGCCAGTAGTATTCAGGGATCGGTCTACGAGCAGTACTTC
>TRBJ1-1|.|TRBV18|TRBD1
CASSLQGMGTEAFF
TGTGCCAGCTCACTACAGGGGATGGGCACTGAAGCTTTCTTT
>TRBJ2-5|.|TRBV5-1|.
CASSSQGPETQYF
TGCGCCAGCAGCTCCCAGGGTCCAGAGACCCAGTACTTC
>TRBJ2-5|.|TRBV5-1|TRBD1
CASSPDQGAVTQYF
TGCGCCAGCAGCCCCGATCAGGGGGCTGTGACCCAGTACTTC
>TRBJ1-4|.|TRBV5-1|TRBD1
CASSLGITGDEKLFF
TGCGCCAGCAGCTTGGGGATAACAGGGGATGAAAAACTGTTTTTT
>TRBJ2-7|once|TRBV2|.
CASSMQYEQYF
TGTGCCAGCAGTATGCAGTACGAGCAGTACTTC
>TRBJ1-4|.|TRBV10-1|.
CASSEGGNEKLFF
TGCGCCAGCAGCGAGGGCGGGAATGAAAAACTGTTTTTT
>TRBJ1-5|once|TRBV30|.
CAWSPTPQGQPQHF
TGTGCCTGGAGTCCAACCCCACAGGGCCAGCCCCAGCATTTT
>TRBJ2-7|.|TRBV27|.
CASSLRQGYEQYF
TGTGCCAGCAGTTTACGGCAGGGCTACGAGCAGTACTTC
>TRBJ2-1|.|TRBV24-1|TRBD1
CATRQGGFNEQFF
TGTGCCACCAGACAGGGGGGCTTCAATGAGCAGTTCTTC
>TRBJ1-2|.|TRBV24-1|TRBD1
CATSDRGQEHYGYTF
TGTGCCACCAGTGATAGGGGGCAGGAACACTATGGCTACACCTTC
>TRBJ2-7|.|TRBV28|.
CASSPLGGTPYEQYF
TGTGCCAGCAGTCCGCTCGGCGGGACCCCCTACGAGCAGTACTTC
>TRBJ1-4|.|TRBV28|.
CASSSSGHGEKLFF
TGTGCCAGCAGTTCATCGGGACATGGGGAAAAACTGTTTTTT
>TRBJ1-6|.|TRBV7-9|.
CASSFRRDNSPLHF
TGTGCCAGCAGCTTTAGGAGGGATAATTCACCCCTCCACTTT
>TRBJ2-3|once|TRBV6-5|.
CASSSPRFQGTDTQYF
TGTGCCAGCAGTTCCCCCCGGTTCCAGGGCACAGATACGCAGTATTTT
>TRBJ2-1|.|TRBV2|TRBD1
CASSLGQGNNEQFF
TGTGCCAGCAGTTTGGGACAGGGCAACAATGAGCAGTTCTTC
>TRBJ1-1|.|TRBV10-2|.
CASKLTGEDTEAFF
TGCGCCAGCAAGTTGACAGGCGAAGACACTGAAGCTTTCTTT
>TRBJ2-2|.|TRBV6-5|.
CASSPDRSNTGELFF
TGTGCCAGCAGTCCCGACAGATCGAACACCGGGGAGCTGTTTTTT
>TRBJ1-1|.|TRBV9|.
CASSAAPTEEAFF
TGTGCCAGCAGCGCCGCCCCTACAGAAGAAGCTTTCTTT
>TRBJ2-7|.|TRBV27|.
CASSTVSGGAYEQYF
TGTGCCAGCAGTACAGTTAGCGGAGGGGCCTACGAGCAGTACTTC
>TRBJ1-1|.|TRBV2|.
CASSRGEMNTEAFF
TGTGCCAGCAGCCGGGGTGAGATGAACACTGAAGCTTTCTTT
>TRBJ2-7|.|TRBV30|TRBD1
CAWSLSQGDYEQYF
TGTGCCTGGAGTCTGTCCCAGGGGGACTACGAGCAGTACTTC
>TRBJ1-2|.|TRBV18|TRBD1
CASSPRQGGYGYTF
TGTGCCAGCTCACCAAGACAGGGGGGCTATGGCTACACCTTC